The entry that follows covers one T cell receptor (beta chain) sequence. This may come from a read error, since a much larger clone is one base off. The sample is drawn from a study of tumor and adjacent non-tumor tissue in lung cancer. The template was RNA from unsorted bulk tissue. Three rounds of nested PCR, following a modified ARM-PCR protocol, produced the TCRbeta library. One entry per CDR3 protein, called by TCRdb with MiXCR from the multiplex PCR reads. In the table there are around 86,000 distinct CDR3 sequences, approximately 77% of which are singletons. This CDR3 has 13 amino acids. V was clipped by 1 base and J by 10 bases, with 14 bases between them. Germline V gives CDR1 DFQATT, CDR2 SNEGSKA (reference sequence).

Sample: lung tumor tissue. The chain carries TRBV20-1 and TRBJ2-1; D is unclear. This clonotype was obtained from a woman between 40 and 50 years old with non-small cell lung cancer. The CDR3 is CSARARVLGEQFF. The DNA of the CDR3 is TGCAGTGCTAGAGCCCGAGTCTTGGGGGAGCAGTTCTTC.